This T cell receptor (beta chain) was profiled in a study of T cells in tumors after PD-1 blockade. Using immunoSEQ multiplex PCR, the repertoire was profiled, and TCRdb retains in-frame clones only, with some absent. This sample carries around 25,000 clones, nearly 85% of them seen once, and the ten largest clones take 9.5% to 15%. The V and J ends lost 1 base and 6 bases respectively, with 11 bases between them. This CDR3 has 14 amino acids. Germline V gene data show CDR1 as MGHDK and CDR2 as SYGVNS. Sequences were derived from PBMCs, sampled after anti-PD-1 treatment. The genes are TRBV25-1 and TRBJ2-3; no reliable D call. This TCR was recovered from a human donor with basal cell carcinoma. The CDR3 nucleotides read TGTGCCAGCAGTGAATTCGGACGTCTGGATACGCAGTATTTT. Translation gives CASSEFGRLDTQYF.